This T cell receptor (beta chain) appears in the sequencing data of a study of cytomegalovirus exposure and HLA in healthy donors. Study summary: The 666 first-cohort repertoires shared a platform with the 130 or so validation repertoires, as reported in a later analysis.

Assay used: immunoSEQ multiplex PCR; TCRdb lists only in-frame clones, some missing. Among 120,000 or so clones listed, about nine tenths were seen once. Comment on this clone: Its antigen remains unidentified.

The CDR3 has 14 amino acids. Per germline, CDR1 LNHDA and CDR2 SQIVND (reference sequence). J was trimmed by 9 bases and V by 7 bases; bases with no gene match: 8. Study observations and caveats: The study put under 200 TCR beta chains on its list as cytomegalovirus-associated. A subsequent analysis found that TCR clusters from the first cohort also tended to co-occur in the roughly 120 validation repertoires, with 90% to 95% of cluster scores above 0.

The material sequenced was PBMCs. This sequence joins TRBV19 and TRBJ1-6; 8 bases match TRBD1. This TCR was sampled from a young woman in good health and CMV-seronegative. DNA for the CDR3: TGTGCCAGTACCGGGACAGGATTAATTTCACCCCTCCACTTT. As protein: CASTGTGLISPLHF.